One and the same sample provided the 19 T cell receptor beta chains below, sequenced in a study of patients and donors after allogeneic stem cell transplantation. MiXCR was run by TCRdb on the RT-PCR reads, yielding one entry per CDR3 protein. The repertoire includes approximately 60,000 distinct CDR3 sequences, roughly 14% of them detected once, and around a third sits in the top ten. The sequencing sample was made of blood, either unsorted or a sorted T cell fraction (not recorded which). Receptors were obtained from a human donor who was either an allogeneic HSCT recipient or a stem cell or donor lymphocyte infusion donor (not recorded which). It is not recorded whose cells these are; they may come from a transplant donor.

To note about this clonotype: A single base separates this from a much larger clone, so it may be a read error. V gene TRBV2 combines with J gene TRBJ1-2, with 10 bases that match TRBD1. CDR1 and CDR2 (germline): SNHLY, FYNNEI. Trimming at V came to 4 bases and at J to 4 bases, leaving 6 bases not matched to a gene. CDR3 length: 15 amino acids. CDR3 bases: TGTGCCAGCAGTGCAGAGACAGGGGGCAGCTATGGCTACACCTTC. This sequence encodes CASSAETGGSYGYTF.

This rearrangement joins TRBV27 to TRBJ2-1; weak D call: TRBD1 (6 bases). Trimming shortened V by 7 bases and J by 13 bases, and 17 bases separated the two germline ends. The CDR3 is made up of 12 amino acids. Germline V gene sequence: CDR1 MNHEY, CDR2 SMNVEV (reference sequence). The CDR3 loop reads CASTDSSFGQFF. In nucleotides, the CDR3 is TGTGCCAGCACGGACAGTTCTTTCGGCCAGTTCTTC.

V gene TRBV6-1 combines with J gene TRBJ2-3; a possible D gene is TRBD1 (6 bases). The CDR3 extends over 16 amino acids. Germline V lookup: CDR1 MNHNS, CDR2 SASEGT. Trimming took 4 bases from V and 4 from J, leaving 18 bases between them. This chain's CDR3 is CASSALGDKSSDTQYF. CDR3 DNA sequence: TGTGCCAGCAGTGCCCTCGGGGACAAGAGCTCAGATACGCAGTATTTT.

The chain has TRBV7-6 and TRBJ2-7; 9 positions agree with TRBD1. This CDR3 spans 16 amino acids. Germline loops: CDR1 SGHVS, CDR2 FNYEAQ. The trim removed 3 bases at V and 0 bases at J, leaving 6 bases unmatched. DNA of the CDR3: TGTGCCAGCAGCTTCGGACAACAGGGGGCCTCCTACGAGCAGTACTTC. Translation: CASSFGQQGASYEQYF.

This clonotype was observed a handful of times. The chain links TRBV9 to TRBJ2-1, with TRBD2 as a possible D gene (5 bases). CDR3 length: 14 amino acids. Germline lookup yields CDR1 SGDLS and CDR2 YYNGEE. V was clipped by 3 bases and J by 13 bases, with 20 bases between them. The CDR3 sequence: CASSEAVLGSPQFF. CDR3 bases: TGTGCCAGCAGCGAGGCGGTCCTAGGGAGTCCACAGTTCTTC.

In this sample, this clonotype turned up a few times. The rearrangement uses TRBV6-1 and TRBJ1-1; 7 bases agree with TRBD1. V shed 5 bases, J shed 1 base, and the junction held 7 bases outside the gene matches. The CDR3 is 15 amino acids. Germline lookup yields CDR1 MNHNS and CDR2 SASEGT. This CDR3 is CASSLIGTENTEAFF. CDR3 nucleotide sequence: TGTGCCAGCAGTCTTATCGGGACAGAGAACACTGAAGCTTTCTTT.

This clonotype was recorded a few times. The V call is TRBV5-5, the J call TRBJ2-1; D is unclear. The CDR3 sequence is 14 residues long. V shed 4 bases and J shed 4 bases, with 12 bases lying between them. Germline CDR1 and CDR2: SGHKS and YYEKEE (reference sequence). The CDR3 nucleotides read TGTGCCAGCAGCCCTATCCCGGCATACAATGAGCAGTTCTTC. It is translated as CASSPIPAYNEQFF.

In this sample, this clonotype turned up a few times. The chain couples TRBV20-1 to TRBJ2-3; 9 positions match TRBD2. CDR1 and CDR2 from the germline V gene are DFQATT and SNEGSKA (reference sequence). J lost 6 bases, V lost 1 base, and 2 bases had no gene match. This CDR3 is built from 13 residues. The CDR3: CSARAAGGDTQYF. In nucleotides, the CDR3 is TGCAGTGCTAGAGCTGCGGGAGGGGATACGCAGTATTTT.

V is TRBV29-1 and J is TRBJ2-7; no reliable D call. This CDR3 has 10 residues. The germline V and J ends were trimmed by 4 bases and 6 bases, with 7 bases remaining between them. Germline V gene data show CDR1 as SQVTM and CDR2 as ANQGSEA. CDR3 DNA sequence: TGCAGCGTTGTTTTGGGCGAGCAGTACTTC. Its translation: CSVVLGEQYF.

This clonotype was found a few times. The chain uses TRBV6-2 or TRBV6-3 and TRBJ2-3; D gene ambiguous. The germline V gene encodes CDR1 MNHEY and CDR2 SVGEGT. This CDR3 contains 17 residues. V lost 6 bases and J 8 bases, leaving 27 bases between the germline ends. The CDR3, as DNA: TGTGCCAGCAGCTCCCTTAGCTTCGCAAAGACGATGGGTACGCAGTATTTT. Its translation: CASSSLSFAKTMGTQYF.

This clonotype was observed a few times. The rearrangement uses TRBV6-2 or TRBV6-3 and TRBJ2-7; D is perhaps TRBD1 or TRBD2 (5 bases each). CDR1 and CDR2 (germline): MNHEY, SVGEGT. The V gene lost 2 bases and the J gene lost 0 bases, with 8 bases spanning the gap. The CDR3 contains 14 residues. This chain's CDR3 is CASSYKGTSYEQYF. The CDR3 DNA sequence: TGTGCCAGCAGTTACAAAGGGACCTCCTACGAGCAGTACTTC.

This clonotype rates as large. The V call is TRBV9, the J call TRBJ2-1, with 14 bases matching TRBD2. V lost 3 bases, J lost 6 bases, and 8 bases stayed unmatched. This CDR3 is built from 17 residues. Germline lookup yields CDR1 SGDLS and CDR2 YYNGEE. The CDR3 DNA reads TGTGCCAGCAGCGCCCCTCTGGGGACTAGCGGGAGCAATGAGCAGTTCTTC. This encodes CASSAPLGTSGSNEQFF.

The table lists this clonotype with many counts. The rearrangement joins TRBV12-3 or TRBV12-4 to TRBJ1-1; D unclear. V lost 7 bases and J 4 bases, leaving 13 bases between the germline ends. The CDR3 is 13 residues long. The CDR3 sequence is CASTLSSGTEAFF. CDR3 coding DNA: TGTGCCAGCACCCTCTCTAGCGGCACTGAAGCTTTCTTT.

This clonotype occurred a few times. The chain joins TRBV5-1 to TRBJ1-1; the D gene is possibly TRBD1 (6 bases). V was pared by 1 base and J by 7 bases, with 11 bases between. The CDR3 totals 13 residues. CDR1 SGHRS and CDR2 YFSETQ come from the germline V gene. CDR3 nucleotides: TGCGCCAGCAGCTTGTACCCGGACAGTGAAGCTTTCTTT. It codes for CASSLYPDSEAFF.

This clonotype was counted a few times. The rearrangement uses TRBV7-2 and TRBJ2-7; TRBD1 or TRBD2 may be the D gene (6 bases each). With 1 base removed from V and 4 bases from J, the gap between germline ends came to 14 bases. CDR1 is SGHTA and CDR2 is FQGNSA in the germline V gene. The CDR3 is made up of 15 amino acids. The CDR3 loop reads CASSLDRGTLYEQYF. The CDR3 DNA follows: TGTGCCAGCAGCTTAGACCGGGGGACACTATACGAGCAGTACTTC.

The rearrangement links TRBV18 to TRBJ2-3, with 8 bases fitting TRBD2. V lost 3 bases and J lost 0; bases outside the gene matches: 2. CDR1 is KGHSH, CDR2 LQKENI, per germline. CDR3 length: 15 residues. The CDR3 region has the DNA TGTGCCAGCTCACCTGTAGCGGGAAGCACAGATACGCAGTATTTT. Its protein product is CASSPVAGSTDTQYF.

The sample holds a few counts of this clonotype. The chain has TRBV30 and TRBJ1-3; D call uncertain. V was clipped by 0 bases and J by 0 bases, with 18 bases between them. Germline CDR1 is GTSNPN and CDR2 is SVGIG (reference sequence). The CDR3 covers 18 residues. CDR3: CAWSVSYGPTNSGNTIYF. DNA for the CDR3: TGTGCCTGGAGTGTATCTTACGGACCGACAAACTCTGGAAACACCATATATTTT.

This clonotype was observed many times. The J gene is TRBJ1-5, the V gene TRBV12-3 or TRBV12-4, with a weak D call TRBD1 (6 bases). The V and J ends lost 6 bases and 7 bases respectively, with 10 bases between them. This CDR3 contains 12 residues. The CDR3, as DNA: TGTGCCAGCAGGCCAGGGGAACAGCCCCAGCATTTT. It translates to CASRPGEQPQHF.

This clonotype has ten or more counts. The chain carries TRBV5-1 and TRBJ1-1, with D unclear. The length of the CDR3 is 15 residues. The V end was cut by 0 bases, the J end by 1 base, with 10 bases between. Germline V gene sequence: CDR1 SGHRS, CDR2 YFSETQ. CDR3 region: CASSLGLQRNTEAFF. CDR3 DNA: TGCGCCAGCAGCTTGGGTCTACAGCGGAACACTGAAGCTTTCTTT.